This T cell receptor (beta chain) was sequenced during a study of blood T cell repertoires in COVID-19 (dated by TCRdb to between 2020 and 2021). Notes on the research overall: The collaborator samples originated in the United States, Italy and Spain and spanned the acute and convalescent phases of COVID-19. The material from the prospective study consisted of cDNA or gDNA derived from T cells, B-cell-depleted T cells, or PBMCs. Deeply sampled blood TCRbeta repertoires from subjects exposed to, actively infected with, or recovered from COVID-19 were included in the dataset. A freely available public database, intended as a resource for researchers studying the immune response to SARS-CoV-2, is where the repertoires were released. The samples were drawn from the first 160 participants of the ongoing ImmuneRACE study and from over a thousand subjects provided by 6 global collaborators. The sample metadata nearly always contained a de-identified subject ID, COVID-19 status, age in years and sex. HLA class I and class II types, where available, came from metadata supplied by the sample provider rather than from assay-based typing. What the authors observed across the whole study: The amount of clinical and demographic metadata varied by source and participant and was provided uncurated.

Whole blood was collected in K2EDTA tubes by collaborating institutions according to the institutions' own protocols. For TCRbeta analysis, collaborator samples were shipped as frozen whole blood, as isolated PBMCs, or as DNA extracted from either sample type. Of note for this clone: Its cognate antigen has yet to be identified. No qualities accompany the bases; no much larger clone lies one base away.

The CDR3 goes from the cysteine to the phenylalanine over 15 residues. Only CDR3 DNA remains: 45 bases, in frame from the first base. Deletion took 5 bases off V and 4 bases off J, with a span of 16 bases between the germline ends. CDR1 is given as SNHLY and CDR2 as FYNNEI, both from the germline V gene. The immunoSEQ Assay, a bias-controlled multiplex PCR, was used to amplify TCRbeta CDR3 regions from genomic DNA. The authors processed their data as follows. Nucleated cell counts per sample were estimated from amplification of reference gene primers within the assay. To quantify the absolute abundance of each unique TCRbeta CDR3 rearrangement, sequence reads were collapsed and filtered. For each sample, productive Simpson clonality was calculated as the square root of Simpson's diversity index across productive rearrangements. In its TCRdb copy, this immuneACCESS table keeps in-frame sequences only and misses some clones. Where compared with another copy, unresolved V genes explain less than half of these, and the others have no known cause. The DNA was the basis for D and trimming; V, J and clone size are from that table. The table for this sample lists roughly 120,000 clones; roughly 80% of them were counted only once. The leading ten clones occupy about 6.6% of the sample.

This receptor was taken from a man in his 70s with acute or convalescent COVID-19. The sequencing sample was made of peripheral blood. The receptor chain draws on TRBV2 and TRBJ2-3; the D gene is possibly TRBD1, with 7 bases matching. The CDR3 amino acid sequence is: CASSPGLTGADTQYF. The DNA is as follows: TGTGCCAGCAGTCCGGGACTCACAGGGGCAGATACGCAGTATTTT.